This passage covers 21 T cell receptor beta chains from one sample sequenced in a study of OX40 agonist ivuxolimab in advanced cancers. Using immunoSEQ multiplex PCR, the repertoire was profiled, and TCRdb retains in-frame clones only, with some absent. The profile shows thousands of clones, under 85% of them singletons. This sample comprised CD4+ or CD8+ T cells sorted from blood, obtained in a trial of the OX40 agonist ivuxolimab. The receptor source for this set is an adult with an advanced solid tumor such as melanoma, head and neck, liver or kidney cancer.

This clone came up a few times. The V gene is TRBV6-5, the J gene TRBJ2-7; 9 bases match TRBD2. This CDR3 has 14 residues. Per the germline V gene, CDR1 is MNHEY and CDR2 is SVGAGI. Written as DNA, the CDR3 is TGTGCTTCCAGGCCCGGGACTAGCCGTTACGAGCAGTACTTC. This gives the protein CASRPGTSRYEQYF.

V and J are TRBV2 and TRBJ2-4, with D possibly called TRBD1 or TRBD2 (6 bases each). CDR3 length equals 13 residues. Germline lookup yields CDR1 SNHLY and CDR2 FYNNEI. V lost 1 base to trimming and J lost 16 bases, with 17 bases between them. CDR3 residues: CASSEDGGLVRYF. The CDR3, as DNA: TGTGCCAGCAGTGAAGACGGGGGCCTAGTAAGATACTTC.

Judged by abundance, this clone is medium-sized. The genes are TRBV5-1 and TRBJ2-1, with D perhaps TRBD1 (7 bases). The V gene's germline CDR1 is SGHRS and CDR2 YFSETQ. The germline V and J ends were trimmed by 6 bases and 10 bases, with 11 bases remaining between them. This CDR3 comprises 11 residues. In DNA, the CDR3 is TGCGCCAGCAAGGAGGGGGCCGAGCAGTTCTTC. It translates to CASKEGAEQFF.

The V and J genes are TRBV5-6 and TRBJ2-5; 7 nucleotides agree with TRBD2. J was trimmed by 5 bases and V by 3 bases; bases with no gene match: 16. CDR3 length: 17 residues. The germline gives CDR1 SGHDT, CDR2 YYEEEE. The CDR3 DNA reads TGTGCCAGCAGCTCACCTCTACGAGGCGGGGGTGACGAGACCCAGTACTTC. Translating gives CASSSPLRGGGDETQYF.

The V and J genes are TRBV7-2 and TRBJ2-7; maybe TRBD1 (5 bases). Germline assignment: CDR1 SGHTA and CDR2 FQGNSA. The CDR3 totals 15 residues. Trimming pared 3 bases from V and 5 bases from J, leaving 17 bases between. As DNA, the CDR3 is TGTGCCAGCAGCTTGGTCGGCCAGGGAAGCAACGAGCAGTACTTC. The encoded protein is CASSLVGQGSNEQYF.

The chain employs TRBV5-7 and TRBJ2-6; D is uncertain. TRBV5-7 is noted as an ORF with a role that remains uncertain. The length of the CDR3 is 17 residues. V was cut by 7 bases and J by 5 bases, with 22 bases left in between. CDR3 sequence (DNA): TGTGCCAGCTTCGAGAATTGCGTACAAAGTCGGGCCAACGTCCTGACTTTC. Its protein product is CASFENCVQSRANVLTF.

This clone counts as large. This specimen includes other DNA sequences encoding the same CDR3. The genes are TRBV27 and TRBJ1-2; D may be TRBD1 (6 bases). This CDR3 is 13 amino acids long. CDR1 and CDR2 (germline): MNHEY, SMNVEV (reference sequence). Trimming took off 3 bases at V and 6 bases at J, with 11 bases between the two ends. The chain's CDR3 is CASSFGGSDGYTF. The DNA of the CDR3 is TGTGCCAGCAGTTTTGGGGGCTCAGATGGCTACACCTTC.

This clone turned up a few times. This CDR3 reads CASSYWGRFDYEQYF. The CDR3 coding sequence is TGTGCCAGCAGCTATTGGGGACGGTTTGACTACGAGCAGTACTTC. The chain is built from TRBV5-4 and TRBJ2-7; either TRBD1 or TRBD2 may supply D (5 bases each). This CDR3 region has 15 residues. Trimming took off 3 bases at V and 3 bases at J, with 16 bases between the two ends. Germline V gives CDR1 SGHNT, CDR2 YYREEE (reference sequence).

V usage is TRBV27 and J usage is TRBJ2-3; D perhaps matches TRBD1 (5 bases). Germline values: CDR1 MNHEY, CDR2 SMNVEV (reference sequence). V dropped 2 bases and J dropped 6 bases, with 12 bases sitting between them. The CDR3 loop spans 14 amino acids. The CDR3 here is CASSLAAGQDTQYF. The DNA of the CDR3 is TGTGCCAGCAGTTTAGCAGCAGGGCAGGATACGCAGTATTTT.

The V and J genes are TRBV27 and TRBJ2-7, with TRBD1 matching 7 bases. This CDR3 contains 14 residues. Germline trimming cut 5 bases from V and 5 bases from J; bases unmatched to any gene: 9. Per the germline V gene, CDR1 is MNHEY and CDR2 is SMNVEV (reference sequence). Written as DNA, the CDR3 is TGTGCCAGCAGTCCGATGGGACAGCTCCACGAGCAGTACTTC. Its protein is CASSPMGQLHEQYF.

This chain links TRBV29-1 with TRBJ1-1, with TRBD1 as a possible D gene (6 bases). V lost 0 bases and J 1 base, leaving 12 bases between the germline ends. Germline CDR1 is SQVTM and CDR2 is ANQGSEA. The CDR3 consists of 15 residues. The CDR3 loop is CSVEDVRGGNTEAFF. In nucleotides, the CDR3 is TGCAGCGTTGAAGACGTCAGGGGAGGGAACACTGAAGCTTTCTTT.

CDR3 sequence (DNA): TGTGCCAGCAGCTTAACGGCGGAGAGCTCCTACAATGAGCAGTTCTTC. Translated: CASSLTAESSYNEQFF. The rearrangement joins TRBV7-3 to TRBJ2-1; D remains ambiguous. CDR3 length: 16 residues. Germline V lookup: CDR1 SGHTA, CDR2 FQGTGA. The germline V and J ends were trimmed by 0 bases and 0 bases, with 9 bases remaining between them.

CDR3 protein: CASSLEGGLNQPQHF. The CDR3 bases are TGTGCCAGCAGCTTGGAGGGAGGTCTTAATCAGCCCCAGCATTTT. This rearrangement joins TRBV5-5 to TRBJ1-5; D not resolved. V dropped 0 bases and J dropped 4 bases, with 11 bases sitting between them. Germline CDR1 is SGHKS and CDR2 is YYEKEE (reference sequence). CDR3 length: 15 amino acids.

This sequence joins TRBV6-1 and TRBJ2-7, with 7 bases fitting TRBD1. This CDR3 has 14 residues. Germline CDR1 reads MNHNS; CDR2 reads SASEGT. With V trimmed by 0 bases and J by 3 bases, 2 bases remained unmatched. The CDR3 loop is CASSEADRDYEQYF. Here the CDR3 DNA reads TGTGCCAGCAGTGAAGCCGACAGGGACTACGAGCAGTACTTC.

The rearrangement links TRBV27 to TRBJ2-3; 8 bases fit TRBD2. V lost 1 base to trimming and J lost 4 bases; unmatched junction nucleotides: 7. The CDR3 contains 16 residues. Germline loops: CDR1 MNHEY, CDR2 SMNVEV (reference sequence). CDR3 in DNA: TGTGCCAGCAGTTTATATCGACTAGCGCAAGCAGATACGCAGTATTTT. It is translated as CASSLYRLAQADTQYF.

The CDR3 spells CASSLFLGGSTQYF. Here the CDR3 DNA reads TGTGCCAGCAGCTTGTTCCTCGGTGGTAGTACGCAGTATTTT. The chain carries TRBV11-2 and TRBJ2-3; D is undetermined. V gave up 3 bases and J gave up 8 bases, with 15 bases separating them. The CDR3 extends over 14 amino acids. Looked up from germline, CDR1 is SGHAT and CDR2 is FQNNGV. Full variable domain (remainder filled in from reference TRBV11-2 and TRBJ2-3): EAGVAQSPRYKIIEKRQSVAFWCNPISGHATLYWYQQILGQGPKLLIQFQNNGVVDDSQLPKDRFSAERLKGVDSTLKIQPAKLEDSAVYLCASSLFLGGSTQYFGPGTRLTVL.

V usage is TRBV7-9 and J usage is TRBJ1-2; 8 positions match TRBD1. Germline CDR1 is SEHNR and CDR2 is FQNEAQ (reference sequence). CDR3 length: 15 amino acids. The junction had 12 bases not matched to a gene; V was cut back by 5 bases and J by 7 bases. Here the CDR3 reads CASSPHPGGVGGYTF. CDR3 nucleotides: TGTGCCAGCAGCCCTCACCCAGGGGGCGTCGGTGGCTACACCTTC.

The CDR3 DNA follows: TGTGCCAGCAGCCAAGAGGTGACTAGCGGGACCTCTCAGTACTTC. Translation gives CASSQEVTSGTSQYF. The J gene is TRBJ2-4, the V gene TRBV4-2, with TRBD2 matching over 11 bases. The CDR3 spans 15 residues. Germline-derived CDR1 and CDR2 are LGHNA and YNFKEQ. The ends lost 0 bases at V and 12 bases at J; junction bases unmatched: 7.

This chain links TRBV9 with TRBJ2-3, with TRBD2 as a possible D gene (5 bases). Germline-derived CDR1 and CDR2 are SGDLS and YYNGEE. The CDR3 extends over 14 amino acids. Deletions cut 2 bases from V and 0 bases from J, with 7 bases between. This chain's CDR3 is CASSVGVSTDTQYF. DNA for the CDR3: TGTGCCAGCAGCGTCGGGGTAAGCACAGATACGCAGTATTTT.

The chain employs TRBV6-1 and TRBJ1-5; no firm D call. From germline, CDR1 is MNHNS and CDR2 SASEGT. The CDR3 totals 13 residues. Deletions cut 8 bases from V and 1 base from J, with 9 bases between. The CDR3 spells CASEDYSNQPQHF. For the CDR3, the DNA is TGTGCCAGCGAAGACTACAGCAATCAGCCCCAGCATTTT.

The chain uses TRBV27 and TRBJ2-7, with a weak D call TRBD1 (6 bases). This CDR3 region has 18 residues. V was shortened by 3 bases and J by 0 bases, with 21 bases between the two germline ends. The germline CDR1 and CDR2 sequences are MNHEY and SMNVEV (reference sequence). The CDR3, as DNA: TGTGCCAGCAGTTTCCGTACCACGACAGGAACTCCCTCCTACGAGCAGTACTTC. Residues: CASSFRTTTGTPSYEQYF.